This T cell receptor beta chain was identified in a study of T-cell reconstitution after alpha-beta-depleted transplantation in children. Using unique molecular identifiers, the investigators prepared the TCRbeta library. Each CDR3 protein gets one entry after TCRdb re-called the PCR reads with MiXCR. The sample shows about 540,000 distinct CDR3 sequences, approximately 16% of them seen only once. This clonotype appeared once. The length of the CDR3 is 18 residues. CDR1 and CDR2 from the germline V gene are GTSNPN and SVGIG (reference sequence). Trimming at V came to 5 bases and at J to 0 bases, leaving 12 bases not matched to a gene.

This TCR came from a human donor who donated a stem cell graft to a child with acute lymphoblastic leukemia. The sample consisted of PBMCs from the stem cell graft donor, taken from the stem cell graft. J is TRBJ2-3 and V is TRBV30; the match to TRBD2 covers 12 bases. The CDR3 is CAWGSGTSGRTSTDTQYF. CDR3 nucleotide sequence: TGTGCCTGGGGCTCGGGGACTAGCGGGCGTACTAGCACAGATACGCAGTATTTT.